This entry concerns a single T cell receptor (beta chain). Its antigen is currently unknown. This entry belongs to a study of blood T cells in healthy people across ages. Overall study results and limits: Compared with aged donors, long-lived donors showed fewer expanded clones, suggesting selection.

A second about 7 to 12 cycle PCR used barcoded and J-beta primers. Tags on each cDNA molecule came from a template-switch adaptor with 12 random nucleotides. MiXCR, run by TCRdb on the 5' RACE reads, gives a single entry per CDR3 protein. This table holds 700,000 to 1,000,000 distinct CDR3 sequences, approximately 44% found once. Source material: blood. This receptor was taken from a man aged 60 to 69 in good health.

The CDR3 loop reads CASKSGAYNEQFF. The CDR3, as DNA: TGCGCCAGCAAGTCGGGGGCGTACAATGAGCAGTTCTTC. V is TRBV5-1 and J is TRBJ2-1, with D perhaps being TRBD1 or TRBD2 (6 bases each). The CDR3 loop spans 13 amino acids. Germline V gene lookup returns CDR1 SGHRS and CDR2 YFSETQ. V lost 6 bases to trimming and J lost 4 bases, with 11 bases between them.